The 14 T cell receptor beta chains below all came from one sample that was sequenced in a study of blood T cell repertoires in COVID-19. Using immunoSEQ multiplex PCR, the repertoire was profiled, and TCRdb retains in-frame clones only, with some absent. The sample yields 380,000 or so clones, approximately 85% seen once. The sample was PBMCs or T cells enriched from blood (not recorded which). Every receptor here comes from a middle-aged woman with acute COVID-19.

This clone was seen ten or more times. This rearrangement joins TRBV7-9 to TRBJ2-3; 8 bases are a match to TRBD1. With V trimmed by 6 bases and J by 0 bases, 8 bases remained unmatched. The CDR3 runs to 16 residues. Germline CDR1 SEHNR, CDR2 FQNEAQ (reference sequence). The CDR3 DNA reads TGTGCCAGCAGGCCAGGGACAGGTTTTAGCACAGATACGCAGTATTTT. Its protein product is CASRPGTGFSTDTQYF.

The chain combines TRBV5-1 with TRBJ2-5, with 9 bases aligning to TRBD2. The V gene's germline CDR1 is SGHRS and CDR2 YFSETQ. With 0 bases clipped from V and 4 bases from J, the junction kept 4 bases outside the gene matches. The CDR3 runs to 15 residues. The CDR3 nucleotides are TGCGCCAGCAGCTTGGCGGCGGGGGGGCCAGAGACCCAGTACTTC. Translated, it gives CASSLAAGGPETQYF.

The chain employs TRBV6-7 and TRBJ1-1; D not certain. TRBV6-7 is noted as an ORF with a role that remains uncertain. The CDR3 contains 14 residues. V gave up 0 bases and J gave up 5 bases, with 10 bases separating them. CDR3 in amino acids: CASSYSARKTEAFF. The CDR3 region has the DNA TGTGCCAGCAGTTACTCGGCCAGAAAGACTGAAGCTTTCTTT.

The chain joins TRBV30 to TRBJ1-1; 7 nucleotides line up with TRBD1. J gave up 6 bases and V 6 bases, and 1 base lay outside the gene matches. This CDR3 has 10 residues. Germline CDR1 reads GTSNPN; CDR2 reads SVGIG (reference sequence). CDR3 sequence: CACGQAEAFF. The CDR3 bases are TGTGCCTGCGGACAGGCTGAAGCTTTCTTT.

CDR3 nucleotides: TGTGCCAGTAGTATAGAGCAGGGTTATGCCTATGGCTACACCTTC. Its protein is CASSIEQGYAYGYTF. The chain is built from TRBV19 and TRBJ1-2; maybe TRBD1 (5 bases). The CDR3 covers 15 residues. The V gene lost 0 bases and the J gene lost 4 bases, with 12 bases spanning the gap. The germline V gene encodes CDR1 LNHDA and CDR2 SQIVND (reference sequence).

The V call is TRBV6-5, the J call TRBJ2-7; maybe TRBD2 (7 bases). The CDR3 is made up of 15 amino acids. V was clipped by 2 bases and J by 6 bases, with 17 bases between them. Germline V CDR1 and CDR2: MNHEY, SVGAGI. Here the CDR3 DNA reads TGTGCCAGCAGTTACAGGGGGGGCGGGCATCTCGAGCAGTACTTC. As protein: CASSYRGGGHLEQYF.

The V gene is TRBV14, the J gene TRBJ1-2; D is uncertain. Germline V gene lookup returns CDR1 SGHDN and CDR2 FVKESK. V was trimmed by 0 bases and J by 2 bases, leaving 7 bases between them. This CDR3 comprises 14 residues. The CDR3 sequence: CASSQDRSNYGYTF. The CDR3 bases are TGTGCCAGCAGCCAAGACAGGTCAAACTATGGCTACACCTTC.

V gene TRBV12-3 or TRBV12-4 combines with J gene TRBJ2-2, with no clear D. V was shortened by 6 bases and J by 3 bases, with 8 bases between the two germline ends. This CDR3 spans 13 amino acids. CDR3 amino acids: CASSPIDTGELFF. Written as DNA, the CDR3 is TGTGCCAGCAGCCCAATAGACACCGGGGAGCTGTTTTTT.

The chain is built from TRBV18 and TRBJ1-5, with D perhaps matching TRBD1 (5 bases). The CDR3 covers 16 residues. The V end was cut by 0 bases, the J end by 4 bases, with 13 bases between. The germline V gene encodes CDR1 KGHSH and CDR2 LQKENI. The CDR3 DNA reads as TGTGCCAGCTCACCACCCGGGCAGGGTCGGAATCAGCCCCAGCATTTT. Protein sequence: CASSPPGQGRNQPQHF.

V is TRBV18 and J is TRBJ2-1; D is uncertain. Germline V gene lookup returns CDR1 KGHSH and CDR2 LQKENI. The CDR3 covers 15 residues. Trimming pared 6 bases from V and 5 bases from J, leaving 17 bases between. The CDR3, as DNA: TGTGCCAGCTCCCCAGACTTACACCCTCACAATGAGCAGTTCTTC. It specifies CASSPDLHPHNEQFF. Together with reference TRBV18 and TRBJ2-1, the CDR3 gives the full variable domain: NAGVMQNPRHLVRRRGQEARLRCSPMKGHSHVYWYRQLPEEGLKFMVYLQKENIIDESGMPKERFSAEFPKEGPSILRIQQVVRGDSAAYFCASSPDLHPHNEQFFGPGTRLTVL.

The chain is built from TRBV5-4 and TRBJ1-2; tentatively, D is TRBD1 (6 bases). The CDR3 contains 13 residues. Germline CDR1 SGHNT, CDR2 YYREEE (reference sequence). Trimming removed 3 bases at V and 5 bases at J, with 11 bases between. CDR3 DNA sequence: TGTGCCAGCAGCTCCGGACAGACGTATGGCTACACCTTC. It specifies CASSSGQTYGYTF. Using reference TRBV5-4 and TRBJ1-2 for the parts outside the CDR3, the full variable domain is ETGVTQSPTHLIKTRGQQVTLRCSSQSGHNTVSWYQQALGQGPQFIFQYYREEENGRGNFPPRFSGLQFPNYSSELNVNALELDDSALYLCASSSGQTYGYTFGSGTRLTVV.

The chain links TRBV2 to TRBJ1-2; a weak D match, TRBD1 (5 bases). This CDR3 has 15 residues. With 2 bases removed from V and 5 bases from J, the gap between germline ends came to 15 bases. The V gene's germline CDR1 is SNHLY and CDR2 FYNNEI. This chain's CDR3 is CASSELRGGPYGYTF. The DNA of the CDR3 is TGTGCCAGCAGTGAACTTAGGGGAGGGCCTTATGGCTACACCTTC.

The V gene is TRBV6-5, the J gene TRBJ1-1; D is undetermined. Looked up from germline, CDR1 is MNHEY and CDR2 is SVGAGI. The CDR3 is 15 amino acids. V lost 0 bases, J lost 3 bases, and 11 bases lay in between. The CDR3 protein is CASSYSYEADTEAFF. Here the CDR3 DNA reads TGTGCCAGCAGTTACTCTTATGAGGCAGACACTGAAGCTTTCTTT.

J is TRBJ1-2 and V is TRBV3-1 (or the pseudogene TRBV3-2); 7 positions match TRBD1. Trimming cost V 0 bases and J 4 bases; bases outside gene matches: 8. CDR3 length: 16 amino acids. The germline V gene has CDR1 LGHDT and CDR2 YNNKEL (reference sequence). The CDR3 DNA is TGTGCCAGCAGCCAAGATCATGACAGGGTTGGCTATGGCTACACCTTC. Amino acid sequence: CASSQDHDRVGYGYTF.